The rows below give T cell receptor beta chains drawn from one sample of a study of CD8 T cells in ankylosing spondylitis. TCRdb re-derived calls from the 5' RACE reads in MiXCR, one entry per CDR3 protein. The repertoire holds about 460,000 distinct CDR3 sequences, with about 5.2% as singletons. Sequencing input: blood, either unsorted or a sorted T cell fraction (not recorded which). The receptor set was obtained from a male donor with ankylosing spondylitis. Each CDR3 is given with its conserved first and last residue.

TRBV11-2	TRBJ1-1	CASSLARGKAFF
TRBV27	TRBJ2-7	CASSFNRRESSYEQYF
TRBV18	TRBJ2-1	CASSLLAGGDSSSYNEQFF
TRBV15	TRBJ2-2	CATSRELIGELFF
TRBV7-9	TRBJ1-2	CASSLVASYTF
TRBV27	TRBJ2-4	CASSTRSLFAKNIQYF
TRBV25-1	TRBJ2-2	CASSGGTSYHGELFF
TRBV5-4	TRBJ2-6	CASSLLGDSPGANVLTF
TRBV28	TRBJ1-6	CASKVWGNSPLHF
TRBV6-1	TRBJ1-4	CASRTLREGRNEKLFF
TRBV4-1	TRBJ1-2	CASSQAQGDIYGYTF
TRBV6-1	TRBJ2-2	CASSRDIYTGELFF
TRBV28	TRBJ2-7	CASTTLGADKAQYF
TRBV5-1	TRBJ1-2	CASSLEGQGGGYTF
TRBV20-1	TRBJ2-5	CSASGGDFQETQYF
TRBV9	TRBJ2-1	CASSVDGRLYNEQFF
TRBV6-4	TRBJ1-1	CASSAGEAEAFF
TRBV29-1	TRBJ2-1	CSVAGTSELGSYNEQFF
TRBV6-2/TRBV6-3	TRBJ1-1	CASTPRRPDTEAFF
TRBV5-1	TRBJ1-2	CASSWDSSYGYTF
TRBV4-3	TRBJ1-4	CASSRLTDFNEKLFF
TRBV5-1	TRBJ1-1	CASSDRLNTEAFF
TRBV5-5	TRBJ1-1	CASSLFAGDNTEAFF
TRBV4-1	TRBJ1-3	CASSQAGYTIYF
TRBV12-3/TRBV12-4	TRBJ2-2	CASSSLARAGELFF
TRBV9	TRBJ2-7	CASSVGSEGYEQYF
TRBV5-1	TRBJ2-2	CASSRDGELFF
TRBV4-2	TRBJ1-4	CASSAWTGVNEKLFF
TRBV28	TRBJ1-2	CASSFRTGAYGYTF
TRBV12-3/TRBV12-4	TRBJ2-7	CASRATGSSYEQYF
TRBV10-1	TRBJ1-6	CATRDNYNSPLHF
TRBV6-6	TRBJ2-3	CASSQVDTQYF
TRBV27	TRBJ1-5	CASSSRQFSNQPQHF
TRBV25-1	TRBJ2-7	CASSSGGPSWEQYF
TRBV11-2	TRBJ2-1	CASRDVGTSLAGEQFF
TRBV19	TRBJ2-7	CASRGGTGYTEQYF
TRBV6-2/TRBV6-3	TRBJ1-1	CASRDSNTEAFF
TRBV7-2	TRBJ1-2	CASSSQDRGDYGYTF
TRBV5-1	TRBJ2-7	CASSSGTDRPPYEQYF
TRBV7-2	TRBJ2-3	CASSFGLASDTQYF
TRBV15	TRBJ2-7	CATSRDGLYEQYF
TRBV7-2	TRBJ1-3	CASRKGQGAGNTIYF
TRBV4-2	TRBJ1-2	CASSQVIRGSNYGYTF